The present TCR beta chain was sequenced within a study of blood T cell repertoires in COVID-19. On the study more broadly: The cDNA or gDNA used as material had been derived from T cells, B-cell-depleted T cells, or PBMCs.

In the study's own analysis: The authors estimated nucleated cell counts from reference gene primer amplification. Some clones are missing from TCRdb's copy, which holds only in-frame ones; the method was immunoSEQ multiplex PCR. The V and J calls and clone size are taken from that table; D and trimming were inferred from the DNA. The table includes 200,000 to 250,000 clones, about 82% detected once. What was sequenced was peripheral blood. The receptor was isolated from a woman aged 60-75 years with active or convalescent COVID-19.

CDR3 bases: TGTGCCAGCAGCTTAGTACCCGAAGGGGGAGTATTACAAGAGACCCAGTACTTC. Translated, it gives CASSLVPEGGVLQETQYF. The chain combines TRBV11-2 with TRBJ2-5, with a tentative D call TRBD1 (6 bases). V was cut by 1 base and J by 2 bases, with 20 bases left in between. The germline V gene encodes CDR1 SGHAT and CDR2 FQNNGV. CDR3 length equals 18 residues. The variable domain in full, completed from reference TRBV11-2 and TRBJ2-5, reads EAGVAQSPRYKIIEKRQSVAFWCNPISGHATLYWYQQILGQGPKLLIQFQNNGVVDDSQLPKDRFSAERLKGVDSTLKIQPAKLEDSAVYLCASSLVPEGGVLQETQYFGPGTRLLVL.